A selection of T cell receptor beta chains follows, all from one sample in a study of CD4 and CD8 cells across lung adenocarcinoma regions. TCRdb re-analysed the PCR reads in MiXCR, keeping a single row per CDR3 protein. Of approximately 19,000 distinct CDR3 sequences listed, around half were seen once; the top ten hold about a quarter. The sample comprised CD8+ T cells from the center of a lung tumor. These receptors all come from a female donor with lung adenocarcinoma. The CD4 and CD8 labels of this study may be unreliable. The CDR3 runs from the conserved cysteine through the conserved F or W. A D gene is named only where the DNA matches it firmly. Clone size, where shown, is once, few, many, or a class for clones that have expanded.

d_call: NA; j_call: TRBJ2-3; v_call: TRBV10-1; clone_size: NA; cdr3_nt: TGCGCCGGGGGTCCAGGGGGGCGGCACCAAGATACGCAGTATTTC; cdr3_aa: CAGGPGGRHQDTQYF
d_call: NA; j_call: TRBJ2-3; v_call: TRBV6-5; clone_size: NA; cdr3_nt: TGTGCCAGCAGTTTAAGGAACAGAGCCACAGATACGCAGTATTTT; cdr3_aa: CASSLRNRATDTQYF
d_call: TRBD2; j_call: TRBJ2-2; v_call: TRBV30; clone_size: NA; cdr3_nt: TGTGCCTGGAGACATAGCGGGAGAGCCGGGGAGCTGTTTTTT; cdr3_aa: CAWRHSGRAGELFF
d_call: TRBD2; j_call: TRBJ2-5; v_call: TRBV27; clone_size: NA; cdr3_nt: TGTGCCAGCGCGAAGCTCGGGGGGTCCGACCAAGAGACTCAGTACTTC; cdr3_aa: CASAKLGGSDQETQYF
d_call: NA; j_call: TRBJ2-1; v_call: TRBV6-1; clone_size: NA; cdr3_nt: TGTGCCAGCAGTCGTGCCCCGGGACCCACAGCCAATGAGCAGTTCTTC; cdr3_aa: CASSRAPGPTANEQFF
d_call: TRBD2; j_call: TRBJ2-1; v_call: TRBV6-1; clone_size: NA; cdr3_nt: TGTGCCAGCAGTGAGGGACTAGCGATTCTTCCGGAGCAGTTCTTC; cdr3_aa: CASSEGLAILPEQFF
d_call: TRBD1; j_call: TRBJ2-3; v_call: TRBV6-1; clone_size: few; cdr3_nt: TGTGCCAGCAGTGAAGCGCTTATTGGGGGAGCGAACACAGGGGCGCTGTATTTT; cdr3_aa: CASSEALIGGANTGALYF
d_call: NA; j_call: TRBJ2-6; v_call: TRBV6-5; clone_size: medium-sized; cdr3_nt: TGTGCCAGCAGTCACCCCAGGGGGGGGGACTCTGGGGCCAACGTCCTGACTTTC; cdr3_aa: CASSHPRGGDSGANVLTF
d_call: TRBD2; j_call: TRBJ2-7; v_call: TRBV6-1; clone_size: NA; cdr3_nt: TGTGCCAGCAGTGGGCTAGCGGGAGTACATGAGCAGTACTTC; cdr3_aa: CASSGLAGVHEQYF
d_call: NA; j_call: TRBJ1-3; v_call: TRBV6-1; clone_size: few; cdr3_nt: TGTGCCAGCAGTGCCCAAGGGCGGTACTCTGGAAACACCATATATTTT; cdr3_aa: CASSAQGRYSGNTIYF
d_call: TRBD2; j_call: TRBJ2-7; v_call: TRBV5-1; clone_size: NA; cdr3_nt: TGCGCCAGCAGCGGCGGGACTAGTCCTAATTACTACGAGCAGTACTTC; cdr3_aa: CASSGGTSPNYYEQYF
d_call: TRBD1; j_call: TRBJ2-1; v_call: TRBV27; clone_size: NA; cdr3_nt: TGTGCCAGCAGTTTTTATACAGGGGGCAATGAGCAGTTCTTC; cdr3_aa: CASSFYTGGNEQFF
d_call: NA; j_call: TRBJ2-3; v_call: TRBV6-5; clone_size: NA; cdr3_nt: TGTGCCAGCAGTTATCGAGACGGGGGACCTAGCACAGATACGCAGTATTTT; cdr3_aa: CASSYRDGGPSTDTQYF
d_call: NA; j_call: TRBJ2-7; v_call: TRBV6-1; clone_size: NA; cdr3_nt: TGTGCCAGCAGTCCACCAGGGGACTCCTACGAGCAGTACTTC; cdr3_aa: CASSPPGDSYEQYF
d_call: TRBD1; j_call: TRBJ2-4; v_call: TRBV30; clone_size: NA; cdr3_nt: TGTGCCTGGAGCATACCTCGGGACAGGTTGGACAAAAACATTCAGTACTTC; cdr3_aa: CAWSIPRDRLDKNIQYF
d_call: NA; j_call: TRBJ2-3; v_call: TRBV10-3; clone_size: many; cdr3_nt: TGTGCCATCAGCGCCCAAGGGGATACGCAGTATTTT; cdr3_aa: CAISAQGDTQYF
d_call: NA; j_call: TRBJ1-2; v_call: TRBV9; clone_size: NA; cdr3_nt: TGTGCCAGCAGCTCCTCGGCCCGGGGCTACACCTTC; cdr3_aa: CASSSSARGYTF
d_call: NA; j_call: TRBJ2-7; v_call: TRBV6-1; clone_size: NA; cdr3_nt: TGTGCCAGCAGTCCGGGCAGGTCCTACGAGCAGTACTTC; cdr3_aa: CASSPGRSYEQYF
d_call: TRBD1; j_call: TRBJ1-6; v_call: TRBV3-1; clone_size: few; cdr3_nt: TGTGCCAGCAGCCAGAGTGCGGGGCAGGGGGCGCAAACACCCCTCCACTTT; cdr3_aa: CASSQSAGQGAQTPLHF
d_call: TRBD2; j_call: TRBJ2-3; v_call: TRBV6-1; clone_size: many; cdr3_nt: TGTGCCAGCAGCCCAAGCGGGGGCAGAGATACGCAGTATTTT; cdr3_aa: CASSPSGGRDTQYF
d_call: NA; j_call: TRBJ2-1; v_call: TRBV27; clone_size: NA; cdr3_nt: TGTGCCAGCAGCGTTGACTGGTACAATGAGCAGTTCTTC; cdr3_aa: CASSVDWYNEQFF
d_call: TRBD2; j_call: TRBJ2-2; v_call: TRBV5-1; clone_size: many; cdr3_nt: TGCGCCAGCAGCATGACTAGCGGAACCGGGGAGCTGTTTTTT; cdr3_aa: CASSMTSGTGELFF
d_call: TRBD1; j_call: TRBJ2-5; v_call: TRBV25-1; clone_size: many; cdr3_nt: TGTGCCAGCAGTGACCCTGACAGGGCGAGGAAAGAGACCCAGTACTTC; cdr3_aa: CASSDPDRARKETQYF
d_call: NA; j_call: TRBJ2-5; v_call: TRBV6-1; clone_size: medium-sized; cdr3_nt: TGTGCCAGCAGTGAAGCTGATCCTCACGTCGGGTTCGAAGAGACCCAGTACTTC; cdr3_aa: CASSEADPHVGFEETQYF
d_call: NA; j_call: TRBJ2-1; v_call: TRBV5-1; clone_size: NA; cdr3_nt: TGCGCCAGCAGCCGCGGGACAGTAGGCAATGAGCAGTTCTTC; cdr3_aa: CASSRGTVGNEQFF
d_call: TRBD1; j_call: TRBJ1-2; v_call: TRBV7-2; clone_size: once; cdr3_nt: TGTGCCAGCAGCTTATCAGGGGGCGCTTCCTATGGCTACACCTTC; cdr3_aa: CASSLSGGASYGYTF
d_call: TRBD2; j_call: TRBJ2-6; v_call: TRBV25-1; clone_size: once; cdr3_nt: TGTGCCAGCAGTGAATACGGCGGGAGGGGTTCTGGGGCCAACGTCCTGACTTTC; cdr3_aa: CASSEYGGRGSGANVLTF
d_call: NA; j_call: TRBJ2-5; v_call: TRBV6-2/TRBV6-3; clone_size: NA; cdr3_nt: TGTGCCAGCGGGGGGGGCGGGGGCCGGATCCCAGATACCCAGTACTTC; cdr3_aa: CASGGGGGRIPDTQYF
d_call: NA; j_call: TRBJ2-1; v_call: TRBV27; clone_size: NA; cdr3_nt: TGTGCCAGCAGTAGCCCGAGGGGACGCTCCTACAATGAGCAGTTCTTC; cdr3_aa: CASSSPRGRSYNEQFF
d_call: TRBD1; j_call: TRBJ1-3; v_call: TRBV10-1; clone_size: NA; cdr3_nt: TGCGCCAGCAGTGAGTCAGGACAGGCCAGCTCTGGAAACACCATATATTTT; cdr3_aa: CASSESGQASSGNTIYF
d_call: NA; j_call: TRBJ2-3; v_call: TRBV25-1; clone_size: NA; cdr3_nt: TGTGCCAGCAGTGAATCGGGCGCGTGGGCCAAAGACACGCAGTATTTC; cdr3_aa: CASSESGAWAKDTQYF
d_call: TRBD2; j_call: TRBJ2-7; v_call: TRBV27; clone_size: NA; cdr3_nt: TGTGCCAGCAGTTTATCGGGACGGGGACTAGCGGATCCCTACGAGCAGTACTTC; cdr3_aa: CASSLSGRGLADPYEQYF
d_call: TRBD1; j_call: TRBJ1-1; v_call: TRBV6-1; clone_size: many; cdr3_nt: TGTGCCAGCAGTGAAGGGACAGGGGTTTTCGCTTTCTTT; cdr3_aa: CASSEGTGVFAFF
d_call: NA; j_call: TRBJ1-6; v_call: TRBV20-1; clone_size: NA; cdr3_nt: TGCAGTGCTAGACAGGGGAGAGATAATTCACCCCTCCACTTT; cdr3_aa: CSARQGRDNSPLHF
d_call: NA; j_call: TRBJ2-4; v_call: TRBV6-1; clone_size: once; cdr3_nt: TGTGCCGGGGGGGTCGGGGGCGGTGCCAAAAACACCCAGTACTTC; cdr3_aa: CAGGVGGGAKNTQYF
d_call: TRBD1; j_call: TRBJ2-5; v_call: TRBV27; clone_size: NA; cdr3_nt: TGTGCCGCCGGGTCAGGGGGCCGGGACCAAAAGACTCAGTACTTC; cdr3_aa: CAAGSGGRDQKTQYF
d_call: NA; j_call: TRBJ2-4; v_call: TRBV6-1; clone_size: NA; cdr3_nt: TGTGCCAGCAGCCTGGGGCAGGGAGCCACAGATACTCAGTACTTC; cdr3_aa: CASSLGQGATDTQYF
d_call: TRBD1; j_call: TRBJ2-5; v_call: TRBV6-1; clone_size: NA; cdr3_nt: TGTGCCAGCGGGGGCGAAGGGGGCCTAGACAAAGAGACCCAGTACTTC; cdr3_aa: CASGGEGGLDKETQYF
d_call: NA; j_call: TRBJ1-1; v_call: TRBV10-1; clone_size: NA; cdr3_nt: TGCGCCAGCAGTGCGGCCGAGACAGCTTTCTTT; cdr3_aa: CASSAAETAFF
d_call: TRBD2; j_call: TRBJ2-1; v_call: TRBV6-1; clone_size: few; cdr3_nt: TGTGCCAGCACCCCGGCTAGCGGGGTATACAATGAGCAGTTCTTC; cdr3_aa: CASTPASGVYNEQFF
d_call: NA; j_call: TRBJ2-4; v_call: TRBV27; clone_size: NA; cdr3_nt: TGTGGCAGCGGGCAGGGGCTAGGAGTCAAAAACACGCAGTACTTC; cdr3_aa: CGSGQGLGVKNTQYF
d_call: NA; j_call: TRBJ2-4; v_call: TRBV6-1; clone_size: NA; cdr3_nt: TGTGGCAGCAGGCTAGGGGGGGGGGACAAAAAGATTCAGTACTTT; cdr3_aa: CGSRLGGGDKKIQYF
d_call: NA; j_call: TRBJ2-5; v_call: TRBV6-8; clone_size: NA; cdr3_nt: TGTGCCGGGGGCTGTGGCCGCGATACCCAGTACTTC; cdr3_aa: CAGGCGRDTQYF
d_call: NA; j_call: TRBJ2-3; v_call: TRBV25-1; clone_size: NA; cdr3_nt: TGTGCCAGCAGTGAATATAAAGCCACCGGGGCGCAGTATTTT; cdr3_aa: CASSEYKATGAQYF
d_call: NA; j_call: TRBJ1-5; v_call: TRBV7-2; clone_size: many; cdr3_nt: TGTGCCAGCAGCTTCGCTTTAAGCAATCAGCCCCAGCATTTT; cdr3_aa: CASSFALSNQPQHF
d_call: TRBD2; j_call: TRBJ2-1; v_call: TRBV6-1; clone_size: few; cdr3_nt: TGTGCCAGCGATTTAGGACTAGCGGGGGGGCGGACCTACAATGAGCAGTTCTTC; cdr3_aa: CASDLGLAGGRTYNEQFF
d_call: NA; j_call: TRBJ1-2; v_call: TRBV12-3/TRBV12-4; clone_size: NA; cdr3_nt: TGTGCCAGCAGCCCGAGAGGGAAGGATGGCTACACCTTC; cdr3_aa: CASSPRGKDGYTF
d_call: NA; j_call: TRBJ2-7; v_call: TRBV10-1; clone_size: NA; cdr3_nt: TGCGCCAGCAGGGGGACCGGGGGTGCGGACAAAGATACGCAGTACTTC; cdr3_aa: CASRGTGGADKDTQYF
d_call: NA; j_call: TRBJ2-4; v_call: TRBV10-1; clone_size: NA; cdr3_nt: TGCGCCAGCACGGGGCGGCGAGACACAAACACGCAGTACTTC; cdr3_aa: CASTGRRDTNTQYF
d_call: NA; j_call: TRBJ1-3; v_call: TRBV25-1; clone_size: many; cdr3_nt: TGTGCCAGCAGTAGGTCAGGAAGTGGAAACACCATATATTTT; cdr3_aa: CASSRSGSGNTIYF
d_call: TRBD1; j_call: TRBJ2-7; v_call: TRBV10-1; clone_size: NA; cdr3_nt: TGCGCCAGCAGTGATCGGACAGGGGCCACCTACGAGCAGTACTTC; cdr3_aa: CASSDRTGATYEQYF
d_call: NA; j_call: TRBJ2-1; v_call: TRBV12-5; clone_size: NA; cdr3_nt: TGTGCTAGTGGTTTTCAAAGGGCCAGGGTCTACGAGCAGTTCTTC; cdr3_aa: CASGFQRARVYEQFF
d_call: TRBD2; j_call: TRBJ2-3; v_call: TRBV7-2; clone_size: NA; cdr3_nt: TGTGCCAGCAGCTCGGGACTAGTGACAGATACGCAGTATTTT; cdr3_aa: CASSSGLVTDTQYF
d_call: NA; j_call: TRBJ2-7; v_call: TRBV6-1; clone_size: many; cdr3_nt: TGTGCCAGCACCGAGGGGGTTCCGAGAGGCTACGAGCAGTACTTC; cdr3_aa: CASTEGVPRGYEQYF
d_call: NA; j_call: TRBJ2-2; v_call: TRBV6-5; clone_size: many; cdr3_nt: TGTGCCAGCAGTTCGGCAGGGAATTTTGGGGAGCTGTTTTTT; cdr3_aa: CASSSAGNFGELFF